The source of this T cell receptor beta chain is a study of T cell responses to AZD1222 COVID-19 vaccine. Study results and caveats: Most donors were white British, females outnumbered males, and clonal diversity was possibly underestimated. Baseline seropositivity characterized only a handful of AZD1222 recipients.

Germline trimming cut 1 base from V and 2 bases from J; bases unmatched to any gene: 0. Per the germline V gene, CDR1 is PRHDT and CDR2 is FYEKMQ (reference sequence). The CDR3 covers 15 residues. Sequencing was performed with immunoSEQ multiplex PCR; in TCRdb, only in-frame clones are kept and a portion is missing. This table has approximately 180,000 clones, about nine tenths appearing once. As for this clone: Its antigen remains unidentified.

The J gene is TRBJ1-4, the V gene TRBV13; 8 nucleotides line up with TRBD1. This material consisted of peripheral blood, taken on day 0 of AZD1222 vaccination. The TCR comes from an adult in good health. CDR3 amino acids: CASSLDRGTNEKLFF. The CDR3 nucleotides are TGTGCCAGCAGCTTAGACAGGGGGACTAATGAAAAACTGTTTTTT.